This T cell receptor (beta chain) stems from a study of blood T cells in healthy people across ages. A sample-barcoded 5' primer and a J-beta primer mix were used in a second PCR of roughly 7 to 11 cycles. TCRdb used MiXCR to reprocess the 5' RACE reads, holding one entry per CDR3 protein. The sample consists of just under 550,000 distinct CDR3 sequences, 24% of them appearing once. Findings of the study overall: Those diversity estimates obtained from one million T cells were thought to be underestimates.

Turning to this clonotype: Its antigen is unidentified.

The same sample was also studied in work on T cells of mothers and their children. As that report states: Study donors consisted of three healthy Caucasian mothers and their six children. Related and unrelated pairs show similar thymic shaping of TCR recombination output.

This sequence originates from a boy aged 5-17 years in good health. Sequencing used blood.

The CDR3 here is CSVYLLHPRETQYF. The CDR3 bases are TGCAGCGTTTACCTGCTTCACCCCCGAGAGACCCAGTACTTC. The genes are TRBV29-1 and TRBJ2-1; D remains ambiguous. The J call may be in error: the DNA end matches TRBJ2-5 better. The CDR3 is 14 amino acids. Germline V gene sequence: CDR1 SQVTM, CDR2 ANQGSEA.